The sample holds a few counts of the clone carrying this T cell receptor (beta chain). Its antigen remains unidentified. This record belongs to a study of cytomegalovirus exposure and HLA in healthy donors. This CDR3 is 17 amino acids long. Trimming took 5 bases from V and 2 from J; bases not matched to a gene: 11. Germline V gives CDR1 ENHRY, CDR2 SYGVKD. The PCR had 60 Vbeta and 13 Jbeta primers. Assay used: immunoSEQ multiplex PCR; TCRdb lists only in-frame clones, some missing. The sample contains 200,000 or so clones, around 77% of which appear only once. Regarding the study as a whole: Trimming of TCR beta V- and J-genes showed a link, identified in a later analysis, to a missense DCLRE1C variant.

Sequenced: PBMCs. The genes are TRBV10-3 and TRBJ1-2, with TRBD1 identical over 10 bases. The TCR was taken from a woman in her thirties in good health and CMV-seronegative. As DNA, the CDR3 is TGTGCCATCAGTAATCCGGGACAGGGGTTGACGAACTATGGCTACACCTTC. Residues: CAISNPGQGLTNYGYTF.